Listed below are T cell receptor beta chains from one sample, sequenced in a study of T cell responses to AZD1222 COVID-19 vaccine. The table came from immunoSEQ multiplex PCR; TCRdb's copy has only in-frame clones and leaves some out. The repertoire holds 130,000 or so clones, with approximately 94% as singletons. The sample in question was peripheral blood, obtained on day 0 of AZD1222 vaccination. These receptors came from an adult in good health. The CDR3 runs from the conserved cysteine through the conserved F or W. D genes are given only for firm matches. Clone size is shown for a subset of rows, as once, few, many or a class of expanded clone.

j_call | v_call | d_call | clone_size | cdr3_aa | cdr3_nt
TRBJ1-5 | TRBV6-5 | NA | NA | CASSYSKTQPQHF | TGTGCCAGCAGTTACTCGAAAACTCAGCCCCAGCATTTT
TRBJ2-7 | TRBV19 | TRBD2 | NA | CASSIYAGGRAHEQYF | TGTGCCAGTAGTATTTATGCAGGCGGGAGGGCCCACGAGCAGTACTTC
TRBJ2-7 | TRBV5-6 | NA | NA | CASSLGDYEQYF | TGTGCCAGCAGCTTAGGGGACTACGAGCAGTACTTC
TRBJ1-1 | TRBV7-9 | NA | NA | CASSFQDTEAFF | TGTGCCAGCAGCTTCCAGGACACTGAAGCTTTCTTT
TRBJ1-1 | TRBV4-2 | NA | NA | CASSQTGRGNTEAFF | TGTGCCAGCAGCCAAACCGGGAGAGGGAACACTGAAGCTTTCTTT
TRBJ2-3 | TRBV25-1 | TRBD1 | once | CASSDSFRDRGGTDTQYF | TGTGCCAGCAGTGATTCCTTCCGGGACAGGGGAGGAACAGATACGCAGTATTTT
TRBJ1-1 | TRBV2 | NA | NA | CASQGEWGRTEAFF | TGTGCCAGCCAGGGTGAATGGGGGCGGACTGAAGCTTTCTTT
TRBJ1-1 | TRBV6-5 | NA | NA | CASRLGDTEAFF | TGTGCCAGCAGATTGGGAGACACTGAAGCTTTCTTT
TRBJ1-1 | TRBV28 | NA | NA | CASSPPLGNTEAFF | TGTGCCAGCAGTCCACCCTTAGGAAACACTGAAGCTTTCTTT
TRBJ1-1 | TRBV28 | NA | once | CASSITRVYGTEAFF | TGTGCCAGCAGTATAACCAGGGTTTACGGCACTGAAGCTTTCTTT
TRBJ1-1 | TRBV30 | TRBD1 | NA | CAWSPGQTNTEAFF | TGTGCCTGGAGTCCGGGACAGACGAACACTGAAGCTTTCTTT
TRBJ2-3 | TRBV6-1 | NA | NA | CASSEGALPSTDTQYF | TGTGCCAGCAGTGAAGGAGCGTTACCTAGCACAGATACGCAGTATTTT
TRBJ2-1 | TRBV4-1 | NA | NA | CASSLSLGGGSYNEQFF | TGCGCCAGCAGCCTGAGCCTCGGGGGCGGCTCCTACAATGAGCAGTTCTTC
TRBJ2-5 | TRBV5-1 | TRBD1 | NA | CASSFPDRGETQYF | TGCGCCAGCAGCTTCCCGGACAGGGGCGAGACCCAGTACTTC
TRBJ1-2 | TRBV6-1 | TRBD1 | NA | CASSVGTGPLLYGYTF | TGTGCCAGCAGTGTCGGGACAGGCCCCCTCCTCTATGGCTACACCTTC
TRBJ2-7 | TRBV19 | NA | NA | CASSTQSYEQYF | TGTGCCAGTAGTACCCAGTCCTACGAGCAGTACTTC
TRBJ1-3 | TRBV18 | NA | NA | CASSPTDRILGSGNTIYF | TGTGCCAGCTCACCTACTGACAGGATCTTAGGGTCTGGAAACACCATATATTTT
TRBJ1-2 | TRBV5-1 | TRBD1 | NA | CASRKGQANYGYTF | TGCGCCAGCAGGAAGGGACAGGCTAACTATGGCTACACCTTC
TRBJ1-2 | TRBV6-6 | TRBD1 | NA | CASSYAGGDYGYTF | TGTGCCAGCAGTTACGCAGGGGGCGACTATGGCTACACCTTC
TRBJ2-1 | TRBV9 | NA | NA | CASSSRGSSYNEQFF | TGTGCCAGCAGCTCCCGGGGTAGCTCCTACAATGAGCAGTTCTTC
TRBJ1-5 | TRBV20-1 | TRBD1 | NA | CSASGQGAGRSNQPQHF | TGCAGTGCTAGTGGACAGGGGGCAGGTAGAAGCAATCAGCCCCAGCATTTT
TRBJ1-2 | TRBV6-5 | TRBD1 | NA | CASSSWDRFYGYTF | TGTGCCAGCAGTTCTTGGGACAGGTTCTATGGCTACACCTTC
TRBJ2-7 | TRBV28 | NA | NA | CASSLFTRVREQYF | TGTGCCAGCAGTTTATTCACCAGGGTCAGGGAGCAGTACTTC
TRBJ1-2 | TRBV4-1 | NA | NA | CASSQVGGPYGYTF | TGCGCCAGCAGCCAAGTAGGCGGGCCCTATGGCTACACCTTC
TRBJ2-7 | TRBV5-5 | NA | NA | CASSLVPLEQYF | TGTGCCAGCAGCTTGGTCCCTCTCGAGCAGTACTTC
TRBJ2-2 | TRBV6-5 | TRBD1 | NA | CASSYSTGDGGELFF | TGTGCCAGCAGTTACTCGACAGGGGACGGCGGGGAGCTGTTTTTT
TRBJ1-2 | TRBV6-5 | TRBD1 | few | CASRPTGERGYGYTF | TGTGCCAGCAGACCTACAGGGGAAAGAGGCTATGGCTACACCTTC
TRBJ1-2 | TRBV15 | NA | NA | CATSRDWAVYGYTF | TGTGCCACCAGCAGAGATTGGGCGGTCTATGGCTACACCTTC
TRBJ2-5 | TRBV7-2 | NA | once | CASSPECMETQYF | TGTGCCAGCAGCCCTGAATGCATGGAGACCCAGTACTTC
TRBJ1-6 | TRBV28 | NA | NA | CASSYSIHNSPLHF | TGTGCCAGCAGTTACTCAATTCATAATTCACCCCTCCACTTT
TRBJ2-5 | TRBV3-1/TRBV3-2 | TRBD1 | NA | CASSGTVQETQYF | TGTGCCAGCAGCGGGACAGTACAAGAGACCCAGTACTTC
TRBJ2-7 | TRBV27 | NA | NA | CASSLEGALYERISYEQYF | TGTGCCAGCAGTTTAGAGGGTGCTTTGTACGAGCGGATTTCCTACGAGCAGTACTTC
TRBJ2-1 | TRBV7-6 | TRBD2 | NA | CASSLSTSGNYNEQFF | TGTGCCAGCAGCTTAAGCACTAGCGGGAATTACAATGAGCAGTTCTTC
TRBJ2-1 | TRBV6-5 | NA | NA | CASSYGAGSYNEQFF | TGTGCCAGCAGTTACGGGGCGGGGTCCTACAATGAGCAGTTCTTC
TRBJ1-5 | TRBV27 | NA | NA | CASSSDLSNQPQHF | TGTGCCAGCAGTTCGGACCTTAGCAATCAGCCCCAGCATTTT
TRBJ1-1 | TRBV2 | NA | few | CASRNPTGMGNTEAFF | TGTGCCAGCAGAAACCCGACAGGCATGGGTAACACTGAAGCTTTCTTT
TRBJ2-1 | TRBV7-6 | NA | NA | CASSLVGNEQFF | TGTGCCAGCAGCTTAGTAGGGAATGAGCAGTTCTTC
TRBJ2-1 | TRBV11-1 | NA | NA | CASSLGPASNNEQFF | TGTGCCAGCAGCTTAGGGCCCGCGTCAAACAATGAGCAGTTCTTC
TRBJ2-3 | TRBV19 | NA | once | CASGRGPTDTQYF | TGTGCCAGTGGGAGGGGGCCCACAGATACGCAGTATTTT
TRBJ1-4 | TRBV18 | TRBD1 | NA | CASSPDRGLTNEKLFF | TGTGCCAGCTCACCGGACAGGGGGCTAACTAATGAAAAACTGTTTTTT
TRBJ2-3 | TRBV7-9 | TRBD2 | few | CASSLDGGGGRTQYF | TGTGCCAGCAGCTTAGATGGGGGAGGCGGGAGGACGCAGTATTTT
TRBJ1-2 | TRBV13 | NA | NA | CASSLDPSAGRGYTF | TGTGCCAGCAGCTTAGACCCATCCGCCGGGCGCGGCTACACCTTC
TRBJ1-5 | TRBV15 | NA | NA | CATSRDRGVQPQHF | TGTGCCACCAGCAGAGATCGGGGGGTTCAGCCCCAGCATTTT
TRBJ2-2 | TRBV7-6 | NA | NA | CASSWGFTGELFF | TGTGCCAGCAGCTGGGGTTTCACCGGGGAGCTGTTTTTT
TRBJ1-5 | TRBV7-9 | NA | NA | CASSLGGQPQHF | TGTGCCAGCAGCTTAGGGGGTCAGCCCCAGCATTTT
TRBJ1-2 | TRBV12-3/TRBV12-4 | NA | once | CARNAEPNYGYTF | TGTGCCAGGAACGCAGAGCCCAACTATGGCTACACCTTC
TRBJ2-1 | TRBV6-5 | TRBD2 | NA | CASCLAGPYNEQFF | TGTGCCAGTTGCCTAGCGGGACCTTACAATGAGCAGTTCTTC
TRBJ1-1 | TRBV5-1 | NA | NA | CASSLLQGNTEAFF | TGCGCCAGCAGCTTGCTACAGGGTAACACTGAAGCTTTCTTT
TRBJ2-2 | TRBV5-1 | TRBD2 | NA | CASSLGLAGVRTGELFF | TGCGCCAGCAGTTTGGGACTAGCGGGAGTAAGAACCGGGGAGCTGTTTTTT
TRBJ2-7 | TRBV18 | TRBD1 | NA | CASSPTFREVDRAPYEQYF | TGTGCCAGCTCACCGACTTTCCGAGAGGTTGACAGGGCCCCCTACGAGCAGTACTTC
TRBJ2-7 | TRBV10-3 | TRBD1 | once | CAIRGQGGYEQYF | TGTGCCATCAGGGGACAGGGGGGCTACGAGCAGTACTTC
TRBJ1-1 | TRBV7-8 | NA | NA | CASSLVQGPNTEAFF | TGTGCCAGCAGCTTAGTTCAGGGGCCGAACACTGAAGCTTTCTTT